A selection of T cell receptor beta chains follows, all from one sample in a study of metastatic and nonmetastatic thyroid tumors. TCRdb re-clonotyped the PCR reads via MiXCR. This table has 15,000 to 20,000 clones, about 31% appearing once. The material sequenced was tumor tissue. Receptors originate from a female donor with papillary thyroid cancer or a benign thyroid nodule (not recorded which). Some clones in this sample may be carry-over from other donors' samples. CDR3s include the opening cysteine and the closing phenylalanine or tryptophan. The D gene is left open where the match is weak. A clone size is listed for some rows: how often the clone was seen (once, few, many), or a class if it is expanded.

v_call,clone_size,d_call,j_call,cdr3_nt,cdr3_aa
TRBV6-1,few,NA,TRBJ1-2,TGTGCCAGCAGTCAGACAAGGGACTATGGCTACACCTTC,CASSQTRDYGYTF
TRBV9,many,TRBD1,TRBJ2-7,TGTGCCAGCAGCGGTCAGGGGGCTTACGAGCAGTACTTC,CASSGQGAYEQYF
TRBV6-2/TRBV6-3,many,NA,TRBJ1-1,TGTGCCAGCAGCCGAAGGGAGCAGTACACTGAAGCTTTCTTT,CASSRREQYTEAFF
TRBV2,NA,NA,TRBJ2-3,TGTGCCAGCACATTTACAGGGATCGATACGCAGTATTTT,CASTFTGIDTQYF
TRBV12-5,medium-sized,NA,TRBJ2-3,TGTGCTAGTGGTTCTCCCTTGACAGATACGCAGTATTTT,CASGSPLTDTQYF
TRBV20-1,medium-sized,TRBD1,TRBJ2-2,TGCAGTGCTAGACGGGCAGGGGGCAGCGGGGAGCTGTTTTTT,CSARRAGGSGELFF
TRBV6-5,NA,TRBD1,TRBJ2-5,TGTGCCAGCAGTTCGGCCCAGGGGGCTTGGGAGACCCAGTACTTC,CASSSAQGAWETQYF
TRBV28,medium-sized,NA,TRBJ2-2,TGTGCCAGCAGTTTGACAGGAAAAAGGACCGGGGAGCTGTTTTTT,CASSLTGKRTGELFF
TRBV6-1,NA,TRBD2,TRBJ2-1,TGTGCCAGCAGTGACCCTTCACTAGCGGCCTACAATGAGCAGTTCTTC,CASSDPSLAAYNEQFF
TRBV28,few,TRBD2,TRBJ2-1,TGTGCCAGCAGTTCTAAACTAGCGGGGTCCTACAATGAGCAGTTCTTC,CASSSKLAGSYNEQFF
TRBV5-6,medium-sized,NA,TRBJ1-6,TGTGCCAGCAGCTTTGGGGGCTCACCCCTCCACTTT,CASSFGGSPLHF
TRBV12-3/TRBV12-4,NA,NA,TRBJ1-1,TGTGCCAGCAGTTTTCTTGGGCAGAACACTGAAGCTTTCTTT,CASSFLGQNTEAFF
TRBV5-1,medium-sized,NA,TRBJ2-1,TGCGCCAGCAGCGCTGAATCGACGAGCAATGAGCAGTTCTTC,CASSAESTSNEQFF
TRBV30,NA,TRBD2,TRBJ2-2,TGTGCCTGGAGTGGATTAGCGGGAAACACCGGGGAGCTGTTTTTT,CAWSGLAGNTGELFF
TRBV6-1,medium-sized,TRBD1,TRBJ1-2,TGTGCCAGCAGTGACAGGGGGCAAGTGTATGGCTACACCTTC,CASSDRGQVYGYTF
TRBV30,many,TRBD1,TRBJ2-7,TGTGCCTGGAGTGTACTCGGACAGGGGGCCTCCTACGAGCAGTACTTC,CAWSVLGQGASYEQYF
TRBV5-8,NA,TRBD2,TRBJ2-7,TGTGCCAGCAGCCCGGAGAGTGGGGGGGGCTACGAGCAGTACTTC,CASSPESGGGYEQYF
TRBV5-4,many,NA,TRBJ1-6,TGTGCCAGCAGCCTAGGCATTGAGCCCCTCCACTTT,CASSLGIEPLHF
TRBV6-1,many,TRBD1,TRBJ1-5,TGTGCCAGCATTAGGGACAGGGGCAATCAGCCCCAGCATTTT,CASIRDRGNQPQHF